This T cell receptor beta chain originates from a study of monozygotic twins with cystic fibrosis. About the research overall: With roughly 16 PCR cycles, barcoded libraries came from around 3 micrograms of fragmented DNA.

The V gene lost 2 bases and the J gene lost 2 bases, with 13 bases spanning the gap. This CDR3 contains 15 residues. Per the germline V gene, CDR1 is SNHLY and CDR2 is FYNNEI. On this clone: Its antigen is still unknown.

Some clones are missing from TCRdb's copy, which holds only in-frame ones; the method was immunoSEQ multiplex PCR. This table has about 39,000 clones, under 95% appearing once. Whole-study findings and limits: In 13 of 16 pairs, V gene usage was closest to the co-twin's. Nucleotide-identical clonotype sharing was significantly higher within monozygotic CF twin pairs than between unrelated CF individuals.

The chain is built from TRBV2 and TRBJ2-7, with TRBD2 as a possible D gene (6 bases). The sample taken for sequencing was blood. The receptor was derived from a boy younger than 10 with cystic fibrosis. The CDR3 spells CASSEWGGEAYEQYF. CDR3 bases: TGTGCCAGCAGTGAATGGGGTGGGGAGGCCTACGAGCAGTACTTC.